The clone carrying this TCR beta chain was seen only a few times. What it recognizes is unknown. The data stem from a study of blood T cells in healthy people across ages. The donors, aged about 6 to 100, were healthy Caucasians from Russia. The authors extracted at least 5.5 micrograms of total RNA per sample. From germline, CDR1 is KGHDR and CDR2 SFDVKD. V was cut by 3 bases and J by 2 bases, with 1 base left in between. The CDR3 is 11 residues long. The second PCR ran roughly 6 to 11 cycles with a sample-barcoded 5' primer and J-beta primers. TCRdb fed the 5' RACE reads into MiXCR, producing one record per CDR3 protein. There are about 1,400,000 distinct CDR3 sequences in the sample; about 40% occur only once, and 7% to 9.5% lies in the top ten. Regarding the study as a whole: CMV status of donors was not determined, possibly confounding expanded clonotype changes.

This clonotype originated in a woman aged 18-29 years in good health. This chain links TRBV24-1 with TRBJ2-7; D remains ambiguous. The specimen sequenced was blood. In DNA, the CDR3 is TGTGCCACCAGTGATACCTACGAGCAGTACTTC. Protein product: CATSDTYEQYF.